A single sample is the source of the 5 T cell receptor beta chains below, sequenced in a study of PD-1 blockade in mismatch repair-deficient tumors. TCRdb's copy holds only in-frame clones and misses some; the assay was immunoSEQ multiplex PCR. The repertoire consists of about 79,000 clones, with roughly 80% occurring once and the leading ten covering approximately 5%. Sequencing used peripheral blood, obtained 44 weeks after starting pembrolizumab. These TCRs come from an adult with mismatch repair-deficient cancer.

V gene TRBV9 combines with J gene TRBJ2-2, with TRBD2 matching 14 bases. The CDR3 loop spans 17 amino acids. CDR1 and CDR2 from the germline V gene are SGDLS and YYNGEE. V was pared by 4 bases and J by 7 bases, with 9 bases of the junction left unmatched. CDR3 in DNA: TGTGCCAGCAGCACGGGACTAGCGGGAGTGGATTACGGGGAGCTGTTTTTT. Residues: CASSTGLAGVDYGELFF.

J is TRBJ2-7 and V is TRBV7-6; 8 bases are a match to TRBD2. This CDR3 contains 15 residues. Germline V gene lookup returns CDR1 SGHVS and CDR2 FNYEAQ. The ends lost 1 base at V and 6 bases at J; junction bases unmatched: 8. CDR3 in amino acids: CASSLETGRAPEQYF. CDR3 sequence (DNA): TGTGCCAGCAGCTTAGAGACCGGGAGGGCCCCCGAGCAGTACTTC.

Turning to this clone: Sequence at one end of the junction differs from germline and may be a read error. Other nucleotide sequences in the sample specify the same CDR3. This sequence joins TRBV7-7 and TRBJ2-5; perhaps TRBD2 as D (5 bases). Germline CDR1 is SSHAT and CDR2 is FNYEAQ (reference sequence). The CDR3 is 14 residues long. The CDR3 here is CASSLDGIQETQYF. CDR3 DNA sequence: TGTGCTAGCAGCTTAGACGGGATCCAAGAGACCCAGTACTTC.

The chain employs TRBV5-1 and TRBJ2-7; 8 bases are shared with TRBD2. The CDR3 has 14 residues. Trimming removed 4 bases from V and 4 bases from J; junction bases left unmatched: 7. In germline, CDR1 is SGHRS, CDR2 YFSETQ. The CDR3 nucleotides are TGCGCCAGCAGCGCCGGACTAGCCTGGTACGAGCAGTACTTC. It is translated as CASSAGLAWYEQYF.

This clone was detected a few times. The V gene is TRBV28, the J gene TRBJ1-2; D remains ambiguous. The CDR3 has 11 amino acids. Trimming shortened V by 11 bases and J by 4 bases, and 11 bases separated the two germline ends. The germline V gene encodes CDR1 MDHEN and CDR2 SYDVKM. The CDR3 here is CACEEPYGYTF. The CDR3, as DNA: TGTGCCTGCGAGGAACCCTATGGCTACACCTTC.